This passage covers 19 T cell receptor beta chains from one sample sequenced in a study of OX40 agonist ivuxolimab in advanced cancers. The assay was immunoSEQ multiplex PCR, and TCRdb's table has in-frame clones only and misses some. The sample consists of 77,000 or so clones, 92% of them appearing once. Sequencing used CD4+ or CD8+ T cells sorted from blood, obtained in a trial of the OX40 agonist ivuxolimab. The receptors were gathered from an adult with an advanced solid tumor such as melanoma, head and neck, liver or kidney cancer.

CDR3 sequence: CASSLAGDLSNQPQHF. As DNA, the CDR3 is TGTGCCAGCAGCTTGGCAGGGGACCTTAGCAATCAGCCCCAGCATTTT. The chain combines TRBV5-6 with TRBJ1-5, with D perhaps matching TRBD1 (6 bases). Trimming removed 0 bases from V and 0 bases from J, with 10 bases in between. The CDR3 length is 16 residues. Germline-derived CDR1 and CDR2 are SGHDT and YYEEEE.

This sequence joins TRBV13 and TRBJ2-3; possible D gene TRBD1, 6 bases. The CDR3 consists of 13 residues. Trimming left V 5 bases short and J 5 bases short, with 11 bases between. Germline V gene data show CDR1 as PRHDT and CDR2 as FYEKMQ (reference sequence). The DNA of the CDR3 is TGTGCCAGCAGCGCCCAGGGGAGAGATACGCAGTATTTT. This translates into CASSAQGRDTQYF.

The chain links TRBV2 to TRBJ2-7; TRBD1 matches 8 bases. V shed 6 bases, J shed 2 bases, and the junction held 12 bases outside the gene matches. CDR1 and CDR2 (germline): SNHLY, FYNNEI. The CDR3 sequence is 16 residues long. The DNA of the CDR3 is TGTGCCAGCAGGCTATACCCCGAGACAGGGGCCTACGAGCAGTACTTC. Protein: CASRLYPETGAYEQYF.

The J gene is TRBJ2-3, the V gene TRBV5-1; the match to TRBD2 covers 10 bases. The CDR3 spans 15 residues. V trimming: 4 bases; J trimming: 0 bases; junction bases outside the gene matches: 2. Germline V gene sequence: CDR1 SGHRS, CDR2 YFSETQ. The CDR3 is CASSVTSGSTDTQYF. The CDR3 coding sequence is TGCGCCAGCAGCGTGACTAGCGGGAGCACAGATACGCAGTATTTT. Filled out from reference TRBV5-1 and TRBJ2-3, the complete variable domain reads KAGVTQTPRYLIKTRGQQVTLSCSPISGHRSVSWYQQTPGQGLQFLFEYFSETQRNKGNFPGRFSGRQFSNSRSEMNVSTLELGDSALYLCASSVTSGSTDTQYFGPGTRLTVL.

The J gene is TRBJ2-7, the V gene TRBV4-1; D is possibly TRBD1 (6 bases). V lost 3 bases to trimming and J lost 3 bases, with 21 bases between them. The CDR3 consists of 17 residues. CDR1 is MGHRA and CDR2 is YSYEKL in the germline V gene. The CDR3 here is CASSQVTGRGPYYEQYF. The CDR3, as DNA: TGCGCCAGCAGCCAGGTTACAGGGAGAGGGCCATACTACGAGCAGTACTTC.

The chain is built from TRBV13 and TRBJ2-7; D may be TRBD1 or TRBD2 (6 bases each). Germline CDR1 and CDR2: PRHDT and FYEKMQ (reference sequence). Between the trimmed V and J ends, which lost 2 bases and 2 bases, there was a span of 13 bases. The CDR3 has 15 amino acids. CDR3 loop: CASSLRGPRAYEQYF. The CDR3 bases are TGTGCCAGCAGCTTACGGGGGCCGAGGGCCTACGAGCAGTACTTC. Looking up the rest from reference TRBV13 and TRBJ2-7 gives the full variable domain: AAGVIQSPRHLIKEKRETATLKCYPIPRHDTVYWYQQGPGQDPQFLISFYEKMQSDKGSIPDRFSAQQFSDYHSELNMSSLELGDSALYFCASSLRGPRAYEQYFGPGTRLTVT.

Comments on this clone: The same CDR3 also results from other DNA sequences found in this sample. This chain joins TRBV7-7 and TRBJ2-6; D is unclear. The CDR3 length is 14 residues. CDR1 is SSHAT and CDR2 is FNYEAQ in the germline V gene (reference sequence). Trimming took 3 bases from V and 3 from J, leaving 6 bases between them. CDR3 protein: CASSLGGGANVLTF. In nucleotides, the CDR3 is TGTGCCAGCAGCTTGGGTGGTGGGGCCAACGTCCTGACTTTC.

This clone was seen at least ten times. The chain carries TRBV10-3 and TRBJ2-7; 10 bases match TRBD2. J was trimmed by 1 base and V by 3 bases; bases with no gene match: 3. CDR3 size: 15 residues. CDR1 is ENHRY, CDR2 SYGVKD, per germline. The CDR3 loop is CAISDLAGGSYEQYF. CDR3 coding DNA: TGTGCCATCAGTGACTTAGCGGGGGGATCCTACGAGCAGTACTTC.

V and J are TRBV30 and TRBJ1-1; TRBD1 is a possible D gene (6 bases). This CDR3 comprises 13 residues. V was clipped by 5 bases and J by 2 bases, with 12 bases between them. Germline CDR1 reads GTSNPN; CDR2 reads SVGIG (reference sequence). In nucleotides, the CDR3 is TGTGCCTGGGGGCCAGGGACAAACACTGAAGCTTTCTTT. Translated: CAWGPGTNTEAFF.

V usage is TRBV6-1 and J usage is TRBJ1-1, with a tentative D call TRBD1 (6 bases). Trimming left V 5 bases short and J 4 bases short, with 8 bases between. The CDR3 extends over 12 amino acids. CDR1 MNHNS and CDR2 SASEGT come from the germline V gene. Here the CDR3 reads CASSRGVTEAFF. In nucleotides, the CDR3 is TGTGCCAGCAGTAGGGGGGTCACTGAAGCTTTCTTT.

The chain employs TRBV2 and TRBJ1-2; D gene ambiguous. The V gene's germline CDR1 is SNHLY and CDR2 FYNNEI. The ends were cut back, 3 bases at V and 0 bases at J, with 11 bases in the middle. The CDR3 consists of 15 residues. CDR3 nucleotides: TGTGCCAGCAGTGAGTGGACGGCTGCTAACTATGGCTACACCTTC. This sequence encodes CASSEWTAANYGYTF.

V usage is TRBV2 and J usage is TRBJ2-3, with 7 bases lining up with TRBD2. The length of the CDR3 is 16 residues. In germline, CDR1 is SNHLY, CDR2 FYNNEI. V dropped 10 bases and J dropped 1; count of bases not matched to a gene: 14. The CDR3 is CATLSVPSGRTDTQYF. The CDR3 nucleotides are TGTGCCACCCTTTCGGTTCCTAGCGGACGCACAGATACGCAGTATTTT.

The J gene is TRBJ1-2, the V gene TRBV7-3; no clear D. CDR1 and CDR2 from the germline V gene are SGHTA and FQGTGA. The germline V and J ends were trimmed by 5 bases and 4 bases, with 11 bases remaining between them. This CDR3 contains 13 residues. The CDR3 nucleotides are TGTGCCAGCAGCCCTGGAGGTGGCTATGGCTACACCTTC. Its translation is CASSPGGGYGYTF.

The rearrangement links TRBV6-6 to TRBJ2-7, with TRBD2 matching over 7 bases. The CDR3 is 13 residues long. V gave up 10 bases and J gave up 6 bases; unmatched junction bases: 12. Germline V gene sequence: CDR1 MNHNY, CDR2 SVGAGI (reference sequence). The CDR3 DNA follows: TGTGCCATCCCGGGGGTGTTAGCGGGCGAGCAGTACTTC. The encoded protein is CAIPGVLAGEQYF.

V and J are TRBV27 and TRBJ2-7; D possibly corresponds to TRBD1 (5 bases). Trimming cost V 4 bases and J 6 bases, with 10 bases left between them. Looked up from germline, CDR1 is MNHEY and CDR2 is SMNVEV (reference sequence). This CDR3 contains 12 residues. The CDR3 DNA follows: TGTGCCAGCAGTTCCCCGACAGCCGAGCAGTACTTC. Translation: CASSSPTAEQYF.

The chain employs TRBV4-1 and TRBJ2-7; possible D gene TRBD1, 7 bases. The germline V gene encodes CDR1 MGHRA and CDR2 YSYEKL. This CDR3 has 15 amino acids. V lost 4 bases and J 2 bases, leaving 15 bases between the germline ends. The CDR3 loop reads CASSPPPGGTYEQYF. CDR3 in DNA: TGCGCCAGCAGCCCCCCCCCAGGGGGGACCTACGAGCAGTACTTC.

The chain uses TRBV29-1 and TRBJ1-1; a possible D gene is TRBD1 (6 bases). CDR3 size: 14 residues. Per the germline V gene, CDR1 is SQVTM and CDR2 is ANQGSEA. V lost 3 bases to trimming and J lost 3 bases, with 14 bases between them. The CDR3 reads CSVDQLRGDTEAFF. The CDR3 nucleotides are TGCAGCGTTGATCAATTGAGGGGGGACACTGAAGCTTTCTTT.

The chain combines TRBV7-6 with TRBJ2-7; D might be TRBD1 (5 bases). Trimming stripped 5 bases from V and 1 base from J, with 9 bases between. Germline V lookup: CDR1 SGHVS, CDR2 FNYEAQ. This CDR3 region has 13 residues. The CDR3 loop reads CASSPGISYEQYF. Here the CDR3 DNA reads TGTGCCAGCAGCCCAGGGATTTCCTACGAGCAGTACTTC.

This chain joins TRBV4-2 and TRBJ1-6; TRBD1 might be the D (6 bases). The CDR3 is 16 residues long. The V and J ends lost 3 bases and 5 bases respectively, with 14 bases between them. The germline CDR1 and CDR2 sequences are LGHNA and YNFKEQ. As DNA, the CDR3 is TGTGCCAGCAGCCACCTCGAAGAGGGGGATAATTCACCCCTCCACTTT. Translating it yields CASSHLEEGDNSPLHF.